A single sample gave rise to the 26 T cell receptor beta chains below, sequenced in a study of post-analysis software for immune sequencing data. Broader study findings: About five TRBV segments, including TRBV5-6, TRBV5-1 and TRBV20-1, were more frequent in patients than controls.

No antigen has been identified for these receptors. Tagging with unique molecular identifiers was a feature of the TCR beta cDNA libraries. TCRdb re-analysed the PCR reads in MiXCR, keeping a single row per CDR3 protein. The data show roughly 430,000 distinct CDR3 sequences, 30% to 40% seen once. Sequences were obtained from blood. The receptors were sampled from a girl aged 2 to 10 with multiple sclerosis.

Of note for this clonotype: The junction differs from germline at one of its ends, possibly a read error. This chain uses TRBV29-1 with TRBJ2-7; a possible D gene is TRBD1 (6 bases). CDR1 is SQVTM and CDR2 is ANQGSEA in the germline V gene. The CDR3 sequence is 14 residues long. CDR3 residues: CSVGVDGGGYEQYF. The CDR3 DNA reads TGTAGCGTTGGGGTTGATGGGGGCGGCTACGAGCAGTACTTC.

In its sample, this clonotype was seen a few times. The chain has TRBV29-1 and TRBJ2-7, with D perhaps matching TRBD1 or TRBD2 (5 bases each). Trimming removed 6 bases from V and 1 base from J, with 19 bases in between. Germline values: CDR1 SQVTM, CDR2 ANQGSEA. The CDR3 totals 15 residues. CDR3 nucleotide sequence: TGCAGCGTCATAGGGACCCTAGGGGATTCCTACGAGCAGTACTTC. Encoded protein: CSVIGTLGDSYEQYF.

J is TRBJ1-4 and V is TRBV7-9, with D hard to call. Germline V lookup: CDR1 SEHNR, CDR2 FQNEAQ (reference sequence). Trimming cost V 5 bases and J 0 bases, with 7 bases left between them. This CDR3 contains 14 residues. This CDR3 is CASSPIATNEKLFF. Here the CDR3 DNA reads TGTGCCAGCAGCCCAATTGCAACTAATGAAAAACTGTTTTTT.

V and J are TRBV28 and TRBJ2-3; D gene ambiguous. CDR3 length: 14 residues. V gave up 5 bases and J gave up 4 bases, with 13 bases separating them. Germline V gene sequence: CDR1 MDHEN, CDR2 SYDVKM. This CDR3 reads CASSPPIGPDTQYF. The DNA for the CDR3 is TGTGCCAGCAGTCCCCCAATAGGGCCAGATACGCAGTATTTT.

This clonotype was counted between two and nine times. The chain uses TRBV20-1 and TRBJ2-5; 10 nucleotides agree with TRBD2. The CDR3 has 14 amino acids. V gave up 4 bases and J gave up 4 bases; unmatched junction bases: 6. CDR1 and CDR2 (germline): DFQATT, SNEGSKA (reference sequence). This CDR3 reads CSAKSGGAGETQYF. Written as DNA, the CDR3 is TGCAGTGCTAAAAGCGGGGGGGCCGGAGAGACCCAGTACTTC.

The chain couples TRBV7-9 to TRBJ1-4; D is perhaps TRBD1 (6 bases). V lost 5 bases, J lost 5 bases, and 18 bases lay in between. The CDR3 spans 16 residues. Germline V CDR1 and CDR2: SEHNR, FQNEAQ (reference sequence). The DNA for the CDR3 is TGTGCCAGCAGCCGCGAACGGCGGACAGAGAATGAAAAACTGTTTTTT. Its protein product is CASSRERRTENEKLFF.

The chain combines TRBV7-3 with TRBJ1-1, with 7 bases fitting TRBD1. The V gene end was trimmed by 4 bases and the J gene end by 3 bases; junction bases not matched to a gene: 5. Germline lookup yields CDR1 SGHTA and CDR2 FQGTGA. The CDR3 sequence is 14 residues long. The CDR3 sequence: CASSSGQAHTEAFF. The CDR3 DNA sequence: TGTGCCAGCAGCTCCGGACAGGCTCACACTGAAGCTTTCTTT.

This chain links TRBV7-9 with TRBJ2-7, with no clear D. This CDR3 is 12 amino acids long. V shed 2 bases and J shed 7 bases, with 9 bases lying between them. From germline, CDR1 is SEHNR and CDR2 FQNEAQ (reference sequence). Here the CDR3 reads CASSLSSKEQYF. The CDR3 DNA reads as TGTGCCAGCAGCTTATCTAGTAAGGAGCAGTACTTC.

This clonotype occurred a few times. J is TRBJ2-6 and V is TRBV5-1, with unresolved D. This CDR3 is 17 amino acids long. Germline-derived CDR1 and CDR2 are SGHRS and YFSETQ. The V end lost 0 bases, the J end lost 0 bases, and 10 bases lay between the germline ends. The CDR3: CASSLVQSNSGANVLTF. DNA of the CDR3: TGCGCCAGCAGCTTGGTACAGTCCAACTCTGGGGCCAACGTCCTGACTTTC.

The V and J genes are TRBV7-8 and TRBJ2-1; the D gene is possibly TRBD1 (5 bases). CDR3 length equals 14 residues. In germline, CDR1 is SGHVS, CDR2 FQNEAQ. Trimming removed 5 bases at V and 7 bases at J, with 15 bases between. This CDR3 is CASSPRVPRNEQFF. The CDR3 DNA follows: TGTGCCAGCAGCCCCAGGGTCCCAAGAAATGAGCAGTTCTTC.

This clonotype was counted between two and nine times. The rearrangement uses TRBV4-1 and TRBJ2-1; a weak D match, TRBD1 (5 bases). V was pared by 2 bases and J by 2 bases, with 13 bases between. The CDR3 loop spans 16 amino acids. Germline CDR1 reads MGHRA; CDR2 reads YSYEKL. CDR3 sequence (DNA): TGCGCCAGCAGCCAAAAGCCAGGGTTTACCTACAATGAGCAGTTCTTC. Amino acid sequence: CASSQKPGFTYNEQFF.

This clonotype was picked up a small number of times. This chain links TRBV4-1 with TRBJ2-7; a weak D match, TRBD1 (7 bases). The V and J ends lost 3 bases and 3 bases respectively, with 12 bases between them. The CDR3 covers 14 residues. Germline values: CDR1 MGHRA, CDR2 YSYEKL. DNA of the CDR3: TGCGCCAGCAGCCAGGGGGGACAGTACTACGAGCAGTACTTC. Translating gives CASSQGGQYYEQYF.

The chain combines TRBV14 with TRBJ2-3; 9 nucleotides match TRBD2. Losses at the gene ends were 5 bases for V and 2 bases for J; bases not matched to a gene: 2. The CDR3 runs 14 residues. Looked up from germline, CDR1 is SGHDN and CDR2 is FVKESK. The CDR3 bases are TGTGCCAGCAGCGAGCGGGAGGCCACAGATACGCAGTATTTT. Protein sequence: CASSEREATDTQYF.

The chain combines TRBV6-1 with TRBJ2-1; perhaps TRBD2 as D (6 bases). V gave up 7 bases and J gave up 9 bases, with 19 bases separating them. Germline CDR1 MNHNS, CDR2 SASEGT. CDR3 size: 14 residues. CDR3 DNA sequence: TGTGCCAGCACGGGGCTCACGGGAGAGGGTGAGCAGTTCTTC. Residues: CASTGLTGEGEQFF.

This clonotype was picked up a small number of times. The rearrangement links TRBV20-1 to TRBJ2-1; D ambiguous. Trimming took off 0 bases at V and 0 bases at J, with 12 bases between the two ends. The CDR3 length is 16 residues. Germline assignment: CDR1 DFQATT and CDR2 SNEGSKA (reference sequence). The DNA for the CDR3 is TGCAGTGCTAGAGATCCCGGCTTTGACTCCTACAATGAGCAGTTCTTC. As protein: CSARDPGFDSYNEQFF.

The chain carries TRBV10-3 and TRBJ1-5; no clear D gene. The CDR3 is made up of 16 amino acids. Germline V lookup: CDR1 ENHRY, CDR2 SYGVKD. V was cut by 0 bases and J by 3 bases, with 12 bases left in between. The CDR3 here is CAISESSGQNNQPQHF. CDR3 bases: TGTGCCATCAGTGAGTCGAGCGGGCAAAACAATCAGCCCCAGCATTTT.

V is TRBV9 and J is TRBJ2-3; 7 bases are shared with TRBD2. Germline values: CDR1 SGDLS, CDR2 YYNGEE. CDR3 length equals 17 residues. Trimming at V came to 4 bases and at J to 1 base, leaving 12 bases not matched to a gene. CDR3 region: CASSPRLGGSRTDTQYF. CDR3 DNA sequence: TGTGCCAGCAGCCCGAGACTGGGGGGGTCCCGCACAGATACGCAGTATTTT.

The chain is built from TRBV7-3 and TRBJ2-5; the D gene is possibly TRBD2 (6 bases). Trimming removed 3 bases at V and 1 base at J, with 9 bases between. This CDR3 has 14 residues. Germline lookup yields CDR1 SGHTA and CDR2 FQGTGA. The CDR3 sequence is CASSFGGVQETQYF. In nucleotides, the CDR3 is TGTGCCAGCAGCTTCGGGGGAGTCCAAGAGACCCAGTACTTC. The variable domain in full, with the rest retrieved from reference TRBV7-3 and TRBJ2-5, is GAGVSQTPSNKVTEKGKYVELRCDPISGHTALYWYRQSLGQGPEFLIYFQGTGAADDSGLPNDRFFAVRPEGSVSTLKIQRTERGDSAVYLCASSFGGVQETQYFGPGTRLLVL.

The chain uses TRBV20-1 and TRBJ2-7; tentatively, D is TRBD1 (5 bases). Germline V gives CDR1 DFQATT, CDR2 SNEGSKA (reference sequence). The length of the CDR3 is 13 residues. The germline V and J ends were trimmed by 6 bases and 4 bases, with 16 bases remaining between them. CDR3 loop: CSAPDTGRYEQYF. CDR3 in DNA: TGCAGTGCCCCGGACACCGGCAGGTACGAGCAGTACTTC.

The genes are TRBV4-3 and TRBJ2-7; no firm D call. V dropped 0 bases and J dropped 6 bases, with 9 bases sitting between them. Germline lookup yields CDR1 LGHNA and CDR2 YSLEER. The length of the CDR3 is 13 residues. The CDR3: CASSQDRSVEQYF. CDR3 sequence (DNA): TGCGCCAGCAGCCAAGACCGATCGGTCGAGCAGTACTTC.

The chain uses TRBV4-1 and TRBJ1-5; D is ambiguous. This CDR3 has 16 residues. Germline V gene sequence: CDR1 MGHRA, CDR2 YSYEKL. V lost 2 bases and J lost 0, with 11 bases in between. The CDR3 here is CASSQMEMVSNQPQHF. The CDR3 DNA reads TGCGCCAGCAGCCAAATGGAGATGGTTAGCAATCAGCCCCAGCATTTT.

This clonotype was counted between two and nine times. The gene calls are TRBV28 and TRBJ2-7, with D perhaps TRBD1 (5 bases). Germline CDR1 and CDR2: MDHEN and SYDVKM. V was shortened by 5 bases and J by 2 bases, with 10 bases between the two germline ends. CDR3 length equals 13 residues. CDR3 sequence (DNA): TGTGCCAGCAGTCGCAGGGCCCCCTACGAGCAGTACTTC. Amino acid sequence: CASSRRAPYEQYF.

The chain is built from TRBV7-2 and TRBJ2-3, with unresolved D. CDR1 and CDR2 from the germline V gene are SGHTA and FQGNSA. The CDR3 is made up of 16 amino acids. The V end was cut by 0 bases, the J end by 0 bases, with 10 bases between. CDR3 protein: CASSLAAGSSTDTQYF. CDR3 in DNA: TGTGCCAGCAGCTTAGCGGCAGGATCCAGCACAGATACGCAGTATTTT.

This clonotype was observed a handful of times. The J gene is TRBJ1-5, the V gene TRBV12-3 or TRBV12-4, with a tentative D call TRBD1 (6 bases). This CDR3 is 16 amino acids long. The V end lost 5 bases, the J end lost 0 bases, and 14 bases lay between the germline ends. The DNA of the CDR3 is TGTGCCAGCAGTCTGGGAGGACAGTATAGCAATCAGCCCCAGCATTTT. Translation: CASSLGGQYSNQPQHF.

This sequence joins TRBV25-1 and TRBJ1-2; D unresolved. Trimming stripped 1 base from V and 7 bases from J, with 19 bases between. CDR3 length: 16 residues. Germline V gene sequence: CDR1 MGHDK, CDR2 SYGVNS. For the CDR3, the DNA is TGTGCCAGCAGTGAATCCGGCCGATTGGGGTTATTTGGCTACACCTTC. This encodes CASSESGRLGLFGYTF.

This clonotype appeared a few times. The CDR3 coding sequence is TGCGCCAGCAGCTTGGCTATAGATAGCTACGAGCAGTACTTC. This sequence encodes CASSLAIDSYEQYF. The chain joins TRBV5-1 to TRBJ2-4; D gene unclear. The end of the DNA aligns better with TRBJ2-7, so the J call may be wrong. CDR3 size: 14 residues. The V gene's germline CDR1 is SGHRS and CDR2 YFSETQ.